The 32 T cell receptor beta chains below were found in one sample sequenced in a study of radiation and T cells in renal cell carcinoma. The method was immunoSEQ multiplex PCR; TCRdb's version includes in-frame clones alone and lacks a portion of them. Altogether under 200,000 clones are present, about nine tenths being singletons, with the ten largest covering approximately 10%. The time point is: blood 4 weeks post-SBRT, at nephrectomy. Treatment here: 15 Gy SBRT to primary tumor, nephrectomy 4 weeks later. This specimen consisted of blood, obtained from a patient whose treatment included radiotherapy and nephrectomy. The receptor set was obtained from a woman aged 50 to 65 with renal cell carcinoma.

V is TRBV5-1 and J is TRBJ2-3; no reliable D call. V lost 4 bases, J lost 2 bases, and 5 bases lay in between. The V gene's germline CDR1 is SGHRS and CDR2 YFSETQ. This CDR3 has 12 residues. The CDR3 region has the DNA TGCGCCAGCAGCACAAACACAGATACGCAGTATTTT. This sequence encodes CASSTNTDTQYF.

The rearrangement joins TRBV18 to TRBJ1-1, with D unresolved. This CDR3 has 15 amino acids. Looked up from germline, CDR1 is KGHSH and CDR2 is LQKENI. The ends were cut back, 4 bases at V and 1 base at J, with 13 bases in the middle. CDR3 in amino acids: CASSLPGRGNTEAFF. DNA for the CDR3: TGTGCCAGCTCACTCCCCGGCCGGGGGAACACTGAAGCTTTCTTT. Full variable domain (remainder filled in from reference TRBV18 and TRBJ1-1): NAGVMQNPRHLVRRRGQEARLRCSPMKGHSHVYWYRQLPEEGLKFMVYLQKENIIDESGMPKERFSAEFPKEGPSILRIQQVVRGDSAAYFCASSLPGRGNTEAFFGQGTRLTVV.

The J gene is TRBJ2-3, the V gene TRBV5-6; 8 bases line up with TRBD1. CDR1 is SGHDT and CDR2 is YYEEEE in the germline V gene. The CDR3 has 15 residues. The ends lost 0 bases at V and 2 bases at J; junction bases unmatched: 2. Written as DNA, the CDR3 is TGTGCCAGCAGCTTGGGGACAGGGTACACAGATACGCAGTATTTT. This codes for CASSLGTGYTDTQYF.

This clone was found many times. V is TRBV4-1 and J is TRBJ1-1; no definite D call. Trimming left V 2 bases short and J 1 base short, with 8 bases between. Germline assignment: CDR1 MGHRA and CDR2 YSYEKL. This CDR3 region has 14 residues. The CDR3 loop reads CASSQLRANTEAFF. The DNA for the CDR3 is TGCGCCAGCAGCCAATTGAGGGCGAACACTGAAGCTTTCTTT.

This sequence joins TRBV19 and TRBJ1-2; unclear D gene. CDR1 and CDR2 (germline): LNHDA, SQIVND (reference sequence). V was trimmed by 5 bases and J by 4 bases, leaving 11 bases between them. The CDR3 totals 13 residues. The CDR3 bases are TGTGCCAGTAGTCAGCAGGTGGGCTATGGCTACACCTTC. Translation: CASSQQVGYGYTF.

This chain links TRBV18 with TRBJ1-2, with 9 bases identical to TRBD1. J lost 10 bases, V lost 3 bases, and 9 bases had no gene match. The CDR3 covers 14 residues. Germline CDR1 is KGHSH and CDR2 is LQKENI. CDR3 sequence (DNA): TGTGCCAGCTCACCCTTCCCCGGGACAGGGACCTACACCTTC. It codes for CASSPFPGTGTYTF.

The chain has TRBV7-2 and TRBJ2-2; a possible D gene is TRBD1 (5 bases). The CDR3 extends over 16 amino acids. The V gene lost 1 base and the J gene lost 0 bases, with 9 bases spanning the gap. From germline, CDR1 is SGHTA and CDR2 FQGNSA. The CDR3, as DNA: TGTGCCAGCAGCTTAGTTGCGACAGCGAACACCGGGGAGCTGTTTTTT. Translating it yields CASSLVATANTGELFF.

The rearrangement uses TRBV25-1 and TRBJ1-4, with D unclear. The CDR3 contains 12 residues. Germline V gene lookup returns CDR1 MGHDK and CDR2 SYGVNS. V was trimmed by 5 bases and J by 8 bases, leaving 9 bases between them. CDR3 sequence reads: CASSRPAEKLFF. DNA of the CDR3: TGTGCCAGCAGTCGCCCGGCCGAAAAACTGTTTTTT.

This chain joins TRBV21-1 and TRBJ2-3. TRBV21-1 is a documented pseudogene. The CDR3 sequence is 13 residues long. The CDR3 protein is CASSPRVENTQYF. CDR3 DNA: TGTGCCAGCTCTCCAAGGGTCGAAAATACGCAGTATTTT.

The CDR3 nucleotides read TGTGCCAGCACCGTAGCGTTAGGGCAGGCGGGGGAGACCCAGTACTTC. Translated, it gives CASTVALGQAGETQYF. The chain carries TRBV7-2 and TRBJ2-5, with D possibly being TRBD2 (6 bases). V was shortened by 7 bases and J by 5 bases, with 23 bases between the two germline ends. The length of the CDR3 is 16 residues. Germline V lookup: CDR1 SGHTA, CDR2 FQGNSA.

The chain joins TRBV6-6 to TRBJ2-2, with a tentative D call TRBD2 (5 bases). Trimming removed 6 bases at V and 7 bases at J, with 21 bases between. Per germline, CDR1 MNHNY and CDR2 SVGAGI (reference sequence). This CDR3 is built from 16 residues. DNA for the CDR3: TGTGCCAGCAGCCCCTCCCTAGGAGGCACCGTCGGGGAGCTGTTTTTT. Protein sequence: CASSPSLGGTVGELFF.

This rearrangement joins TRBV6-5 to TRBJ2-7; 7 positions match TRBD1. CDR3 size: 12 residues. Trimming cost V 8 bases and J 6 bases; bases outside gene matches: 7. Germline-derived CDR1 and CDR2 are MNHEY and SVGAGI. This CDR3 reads CASRTGPGEQYF. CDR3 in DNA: TGTGCCAGCCGGACAGGCCCCGGCGAGCAGTACTTC.

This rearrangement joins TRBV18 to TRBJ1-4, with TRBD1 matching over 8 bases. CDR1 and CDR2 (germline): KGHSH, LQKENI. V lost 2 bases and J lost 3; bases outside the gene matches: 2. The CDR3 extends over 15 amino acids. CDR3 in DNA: TGTGCCAGCTCACCAAAGACAGGGGCTAATGAAAAACTGTTTTTT. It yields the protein CASSPKTGANEKLFF.

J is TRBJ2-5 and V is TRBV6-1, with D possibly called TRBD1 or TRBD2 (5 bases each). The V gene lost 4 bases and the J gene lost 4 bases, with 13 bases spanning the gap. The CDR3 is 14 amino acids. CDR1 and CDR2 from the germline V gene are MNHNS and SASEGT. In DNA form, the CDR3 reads TGTGCCAGCAGTGTAGTTGGGGCGGGAGAGACCCAGTACTTC. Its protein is CASSVVGAGETQYF.

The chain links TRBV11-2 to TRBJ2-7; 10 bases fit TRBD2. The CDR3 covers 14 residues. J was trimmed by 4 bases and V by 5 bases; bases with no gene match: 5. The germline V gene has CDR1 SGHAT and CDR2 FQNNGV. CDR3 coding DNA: TGTGCCAGCAGCAGTAGCGGGGGGCCTTACGAGCAGTACTTC. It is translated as CASSSSGGPYEQYF.

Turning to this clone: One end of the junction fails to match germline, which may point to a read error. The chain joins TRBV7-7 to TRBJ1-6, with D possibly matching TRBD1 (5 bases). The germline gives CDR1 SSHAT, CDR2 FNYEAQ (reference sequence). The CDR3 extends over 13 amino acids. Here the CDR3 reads CASSRDLYSPLHF. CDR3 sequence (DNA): TGTGCTAGCAGCCGGGACCTATATTCACCCCTCCACTTT.

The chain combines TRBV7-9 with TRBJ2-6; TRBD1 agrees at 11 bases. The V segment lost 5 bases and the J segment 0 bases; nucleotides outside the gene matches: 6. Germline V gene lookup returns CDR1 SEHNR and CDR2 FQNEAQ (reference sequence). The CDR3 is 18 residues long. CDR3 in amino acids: CASSPGTGGFSGANVLTF. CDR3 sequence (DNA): TGTGCCAGCAGCCCTGGGACAGGGGGGTTCTCTGGGGCCAACGTCCTGACTTTC. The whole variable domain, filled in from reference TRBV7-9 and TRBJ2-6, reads DTGVSQNPRHKITKRGQNVTFRCDPISEHNRLYWYRQTLGQGPEFLTYFQNEAQLEKSRLLSDRFSAERPKGSFSTLEIQRTEQGDSAMYLCASSPGTGGFSGANVLTFGAGSRLTVL.

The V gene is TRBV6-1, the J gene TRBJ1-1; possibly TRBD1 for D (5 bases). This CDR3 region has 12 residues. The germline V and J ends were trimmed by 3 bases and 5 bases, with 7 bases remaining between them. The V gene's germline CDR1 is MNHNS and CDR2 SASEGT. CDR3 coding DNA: TGTGCCAGCAGTGAGGGGGGGACTGAAGCTTTCTTT. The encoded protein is CASSEGGTEAFF.

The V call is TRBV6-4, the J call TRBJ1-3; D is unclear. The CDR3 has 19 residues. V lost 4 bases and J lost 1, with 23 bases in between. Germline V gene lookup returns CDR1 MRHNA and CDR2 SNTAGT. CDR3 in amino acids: CASSADSRFPRGSGNTIYF. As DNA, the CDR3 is TGTGCCAGCAGTGCCGATTCAAGGTTCCCAAGAGGATCTGGAAACACCATATATTTT.

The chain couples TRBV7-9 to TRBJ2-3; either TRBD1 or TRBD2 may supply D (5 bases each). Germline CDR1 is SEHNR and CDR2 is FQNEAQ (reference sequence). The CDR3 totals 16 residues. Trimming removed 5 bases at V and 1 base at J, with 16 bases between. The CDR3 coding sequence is TGTGCCAGCAGCCAGTTGGGGGACCCCCGCACAGATACGCAGTATTTT. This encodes CASSQLGDPRTDTQYF.

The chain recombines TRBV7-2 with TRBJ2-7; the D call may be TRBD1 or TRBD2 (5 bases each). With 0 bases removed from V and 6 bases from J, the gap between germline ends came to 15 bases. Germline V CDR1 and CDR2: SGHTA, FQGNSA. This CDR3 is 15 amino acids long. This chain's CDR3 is CASSLAPGTALEQYF. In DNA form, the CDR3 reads TGTGCCAGCAGCTTAGCTCCAGGGACCGCACTCGAGCAGTACTTC.

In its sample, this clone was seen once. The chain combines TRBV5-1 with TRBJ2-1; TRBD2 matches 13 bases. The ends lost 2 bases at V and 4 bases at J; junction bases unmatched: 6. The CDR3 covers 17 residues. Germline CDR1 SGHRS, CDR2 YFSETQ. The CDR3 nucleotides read TGCGCCAGCAGCTTTGGGAGACTAGCGGGGGGATACAATGAGCAGTTCTTC. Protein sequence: CASSFGRLAGGYNEQFF.

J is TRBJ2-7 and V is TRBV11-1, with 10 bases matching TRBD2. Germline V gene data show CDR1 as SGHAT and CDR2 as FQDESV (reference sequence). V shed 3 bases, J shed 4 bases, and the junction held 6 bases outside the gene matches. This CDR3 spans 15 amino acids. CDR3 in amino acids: CASSFLAGEPYEQYF. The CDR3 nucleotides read TGTGCCAGCAGCTTCCTAGCGGGGGAACCGTACGAGCAGTACTTC.

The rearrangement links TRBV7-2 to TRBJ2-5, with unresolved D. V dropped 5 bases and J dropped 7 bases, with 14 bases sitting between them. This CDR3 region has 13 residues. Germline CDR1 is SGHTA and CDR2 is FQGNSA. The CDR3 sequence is CASSPSGPATQYF. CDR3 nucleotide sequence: TGTGCCAGCAGCCCCAGTGGCCCGGCGACCCAGTACTTC.

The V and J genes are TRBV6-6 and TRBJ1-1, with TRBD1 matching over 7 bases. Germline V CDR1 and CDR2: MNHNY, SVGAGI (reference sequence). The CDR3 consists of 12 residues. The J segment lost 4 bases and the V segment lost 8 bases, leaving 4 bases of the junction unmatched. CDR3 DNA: TGTGCCAGCTACAGGGGCCTCACTGAAGCTTTCTTT. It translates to CASYRGLTEAFF.

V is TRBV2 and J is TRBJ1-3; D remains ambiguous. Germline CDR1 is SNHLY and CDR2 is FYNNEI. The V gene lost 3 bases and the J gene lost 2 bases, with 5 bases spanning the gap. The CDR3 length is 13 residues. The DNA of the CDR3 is TGTGCCAGCAGTGATTTACCTGGAAACACCATATATTTT. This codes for CASSDLPGNTIYF. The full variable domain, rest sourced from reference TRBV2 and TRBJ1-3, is EPEVTQTPSHQVTQMGQEVILRCVPISNHLYFYWYRQILGQKVEFLVSFYNNEISEKSEIFDDQFSVERPDGSNFTLKIRSTKLEDSAMYFCASSDLPGNTIYFGEGSWLTVV.

The CDR3 protein is CASSEALRTREFF. Here the CDR3 DNA reads TGTGCCAGCAGTGAAGCGCTAAGGACTAGGGAGTTCTTC. The V call is TRBV6-1, the J call TRBJ2-1; 7 bases are a match to TRBD2. The CDR3 is 13 residues long. J lost 14 bases, V lost 0 bases, and 7 bases had no gene match. Germline loops: CDR1 MNHNS, CDR2 SASEGT.

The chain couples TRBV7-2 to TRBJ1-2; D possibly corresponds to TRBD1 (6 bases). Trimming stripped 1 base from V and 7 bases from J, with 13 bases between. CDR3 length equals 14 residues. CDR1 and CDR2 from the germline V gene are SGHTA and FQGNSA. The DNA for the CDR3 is TGTGCCAGCAGCTTAGAGTGGGGGCGGGGTGGCTACACCTTC. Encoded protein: CASSLEWGRGGYTF.

The CDR3 loop is CASSDLGLAGSDTQYF. The CDR3 DNA follows: TGTGCCAGCAGTGACCTGGGACTAGCGGGGTCAGATACGCAGTATTTT. The J gene is TRBJ2-3, the V gene TRBV6-1; TRBD2 agrees at 13 bases. CDR3 length: 16 residues. The germline CDR1 and CDR2 sequences are MNHNS and SASEGT. Trimming at V came to 3 bases and at J to 4 bases, leaving 4 bases not matched to a gene.

DNA for the CDR3: TGTGCCAGCAGTGGGACAGGGAACAATCAGCCCCAGCATTTT. Translated, it gives CASSGTGNNQPQHF. The chain links TRBV6-1 to TRBJ1-5; 8 bases are a match to TRBD1. This CDR3 is built from 14 residues. Germline lookup yields CDR1 MNHNS and CDR2 SASEGT. With 4 bases clipped from V and 3 bases from J, the junction kept 2 bases outside the gene matches.

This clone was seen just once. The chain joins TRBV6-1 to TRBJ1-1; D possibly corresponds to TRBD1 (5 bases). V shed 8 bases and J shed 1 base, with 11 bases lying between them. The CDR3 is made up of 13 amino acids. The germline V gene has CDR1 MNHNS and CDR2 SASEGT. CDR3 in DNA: TGTGCCAGCTCAAGACAGACGAACACTGAAGCTTTCTTT. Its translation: CASSRQTNTEAFF.

For the CDR3, the DNA is TGTGCCAGCAGCTTAGAGAGGGTGTCCGACGACTATGGCTACACCTTC. Protein sequence: CASSLERVSDDYGYTF. The genes are TRBV7-9 and TRBJ1-2; no clear D gene. The CDR3 is 16 amino acids. The V gene's germline CDR1 is SEHNR and CDR2 FQNEAQ (reference sequence). The V end was cut by 1 base, the J end by 3 bases, with 15 bases between.